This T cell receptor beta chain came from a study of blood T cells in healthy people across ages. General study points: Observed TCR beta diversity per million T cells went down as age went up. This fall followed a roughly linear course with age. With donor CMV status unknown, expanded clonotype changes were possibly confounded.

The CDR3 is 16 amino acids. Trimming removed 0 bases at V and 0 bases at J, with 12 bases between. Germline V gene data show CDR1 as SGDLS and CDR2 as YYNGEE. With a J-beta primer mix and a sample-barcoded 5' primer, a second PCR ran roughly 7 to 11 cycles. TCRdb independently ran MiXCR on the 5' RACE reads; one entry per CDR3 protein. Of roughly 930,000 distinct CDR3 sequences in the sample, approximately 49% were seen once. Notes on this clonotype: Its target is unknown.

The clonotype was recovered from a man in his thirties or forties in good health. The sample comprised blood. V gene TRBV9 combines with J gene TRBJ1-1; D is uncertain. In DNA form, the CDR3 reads TGTGCCAGCAGCGTAGACCATAACCGTATGAACACTGAAGCTTTCTTT. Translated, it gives CASSVDHNRMNTEAFF.